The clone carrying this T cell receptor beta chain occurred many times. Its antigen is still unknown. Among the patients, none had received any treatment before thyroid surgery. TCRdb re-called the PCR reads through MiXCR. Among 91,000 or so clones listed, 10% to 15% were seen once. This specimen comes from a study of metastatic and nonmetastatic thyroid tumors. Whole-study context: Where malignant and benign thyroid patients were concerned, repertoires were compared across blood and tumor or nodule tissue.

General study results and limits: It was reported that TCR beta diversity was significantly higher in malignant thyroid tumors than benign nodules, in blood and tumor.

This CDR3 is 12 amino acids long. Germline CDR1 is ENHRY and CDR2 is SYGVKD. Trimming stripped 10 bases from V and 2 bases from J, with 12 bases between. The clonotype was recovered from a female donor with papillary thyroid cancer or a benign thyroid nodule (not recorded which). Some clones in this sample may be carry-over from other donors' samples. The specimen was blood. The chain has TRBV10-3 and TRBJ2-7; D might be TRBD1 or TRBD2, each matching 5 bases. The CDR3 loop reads CATGTEAYEQYF. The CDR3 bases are TGTGCCACGGGGACGGAAGCCTACGAGCAGTACTTC.